This TCR beta chain was found in a study of cytomegalovirus exposure and HLA in healthy donors. A word on this clone: Antigen specificity is unknown.

The study's findings and limits: As a later analysis showed, a missense DCLRE1C variant was linked to trimming of TCR beta V- and J-genes. A previous analysis found most TCR beta V segments productive roughly 90% or roughly 30% of the time.

V was cut by 8 bases and J by 3 bases, with 13 bases left in between. Germline V CDR1 and CDR2: LNHDA, SQIVND (reference sequence). The CDR3 runs 14 residues. The primer mix had 60 Vbeta and 13 Jbeta primers. Clones were read by immunoSEQ multiplex PCR, and TCRdb kept only the in-frame ones, dropping some. The data contain about 160,000 clones, 75% of them seen just once; the ten biggest clones take up around 2.4%. This receptor was identified in a female donor in good health and CMV-seronegative. This chain joins TRBV19 and TRBJ1-4; maybe TRBD1 (5 bases). Sequenced sample: PBMCs. The CDR3 DNA reads TGTGCCAGTTGCGGAGCAGGGCCTAATGAAAAACTGTTTTTT. The encoded protein is CASCGAGPNEKLFF.